Below are 16 T cell receptor beta chains sequenced from a single sample in a study of T cell repertoires in cytomegalovirus infection. MiXCR, applied by TCRdb to the reads, yields one record per CDR3 protein. Among under 300,000 distinct CDR3 sequences listed, 15% to 20% were seen once. The sequencing input was CD8+ T cells from PBMCs. The receptors were sampled from a human donor in good health (CMV status not recorded). Some clones in this sample may be carry-over from other donors' samples.

This clonotype was recorded at least ten times. The chain joins TRBV7-8 to TRBJ1-5; D is uncertain. Germline V lookup: CDR1 SGHVS, CDR2 FQNEAQ. This CDR3 is 15 amino acids long. V shed 2 bases and J shed 1 base, with 9 bases lying between them. This CDR3 reads CASSLHPASNQPQHF. Written as DNA, the CDR3 is TGTGCCAGCAGCTTACACCCCGCGAGCAATCAGCCCCAGCATTTT.

This chain connects TRBV14 to TRBJ1-1; D gene uncertain. CDR1 and CDR2 (germline): SGHDN, FVKESK. The CDR3 sequence is 14 residues long. With 1 base removed from V and 1 base from J, the gap between germline ends came to 7 bases. CDR3 nucleotides: TGTGCCAGCAGCCAAGTATCCCCGAACACTGAAGCTTTCTTT. Its protein is CASSQVSPNTEAFF.

This clonotype has a count of ten or more. This chain links TRBV7-2 with TRBJ2-3, with D perhaps TRBD1 or TRBD2 (6 bases each). V lost 6 bases and J 6 bases, leaving 22 bases between the germline ends. From germline, CDR1 is SGHTA and CDR2 FQGNSA. The CDR3 extends over 16 amino acids. The CDR3 is CASRTRESGVVDTQYF. The CDR3 region has the DNA TGTGCCAGCAGGACTAGGGAGTCAGGGGTAGTCGATACGCAGTATTTT.

V and J are TRBV4-3 and TRBJ1-2; D possibly corresponds to TRBD1 (6 bases). The ends were cut back, 1 base at V and 4 bases at J, with 13 bases in the middle. There are 15 residues in the CDR3. In germline, CDR1 is LGHNA, CDR2 YSLEER. In nucleotides, the CDR3 is TGCGCCAGCAGCCAAGTTGTCAGGGGTACCTATGGCTACACCTTC. This gives the protein CASSQVVRGTYGYTF.

This clonotype is judged medium-sized. Here the CDR3 DNA reads TGCGCCAGCAGCTCAACAACTAGCGTCCACGAGCAGTACTTC. Translating gives CASSSTTSVHEQYF. This chain joins TRBV5-1 and TRBJ2-7; 7 bases match TRBD2. V was clipped by 3 bases and J by 5 bases; unmatched bases: 8. The germline gives CDR1 SGHRS, CDR2 YFSETQ. The CDR3 covers 14 residues.

This chain links TRBV2 with TRBJ2-1; D uncertain. Germline V CDR1 and CDR2: SNHLY, FYNNEI. The V end lost 6 bases, the J end lost 4 bases, and 13 bases lay between the germline ends. This CDR3 is built from 14 residues. CDR3 in amino acids: CASSSRSRYNEQFF. In DNA, the CDR3 is TGTGCCAGCAGCTCCAGGTCCCGATACAATGAGCAGTTCTTC.

The table lists this clonotype with many counts. A junction boundary mismatches the germline segment, possibly from a read error. The chain employs TRBV7-7 and TRBJ2-1; weak D call: TRBD2 (5 bases). CDR1 is SSHAT, CDR2 FNYEAQ, per germline (reference sequence). The CDR3 is 16 amino acids. CDR3 in DNA: TGTGCTAGCAGCCTGAGAGGGCCTAGCTCCTACAATGAGCAGTTCTTC. Translated: CASSLRGPSSYNEQFF. The entire variable domain, with the rest obtained from reference TRBV7-7 and TRBJ2-1, is as follows: GAGVSQSPRYKVTKRGQDVTLRCDPISSHATLYWYQQALGQGPEFLTYFNYEAQPDKSGLPSDRFSAERPEGSISTLTIQRTEQRDSAMYRCASSLRGPSSYNEQFFGPGTRLTVL.

The chain recombines TRBV28 with TRBJ2-5, with D hard to call. This CDR3 has 17 residues. Germline V CDR1 and CDR2: MDHEN, SYDVKM. V was clipped by 5 bases and J by 6 bases, with 25 bases between them. The CDR3 DNA reads as TGTGCCAGCAGTCCACCTCATTCTAGTTTAACGGTCCAGACCCAGTACTTC. As protein: CASSPPHSSLTVQTQYF.

The rearrangement links TRBV13 to TRBJ1-2; no clear D. Germline CDR1 is PRHDT and CDR2 is FYEKMQ (reference sequence). The CDR3 extends over 13 amino acids. The V end was cut by 4 bases, the J end by 0 bases, with 6 bases between. The DNA for the CDR3 is TGTGCCAGCAGCTCCCAGTCTAACTATGGCTACACCTTC. Its translation is CASSSQSNYGYTF.

The rearrangement uses TRBV5-1 and TRBJ2-3; the D call may be TRBD1 or TRBD2 (5 bases each). This CDR3 has 14 amino acids. Trimming shortened V by 0 bases and J by 2 bases, and 7 bases separated the two germline ends. Germline V lookup: CDR1 SGHRS, CDR2 YFSETQ. The CDR3: CASSLAGTTDTQYF. DNA for the CDR3: TGCGCCAGCAGCTTGGCGGGGACCACAGATACGCAGTATTTT.

In its sample, this clonotype was seen many times. The V gene is TRBV28, the J gene TRBJ2-7, with D perhaps being TRBD1 or TRBD2 (5 bases each). Per germline, CDR1 MDHEN and CDR2 SYDVKM. Trimming pared 6 bases from V and 3 bases from J, leaving 12 bases between. The CDR3 runs to 13 residues. In DNA form, the CDR3 reads TGTGCCAGCAGAAGGGACGGGGACTACGAGCAGTACTTC. This encodes CASRRDGDYEQYF.

This clonotype was detected a few times. V is TRBV28 and J is TRBJ1-2; possible D gene TRBD1, 5 bases. This CDR3 comprises 13 residues. Trimming cost V 3 bases and J 6 bases, with 11 bases left between them. The germline CDR1 and CDR2 sequences are MDHEN and SYDVKM. As DNA, the CDR3 is TGTGCCAGCAGTTTGATTGGGGACGATGGCTACACCTTC. Its translation: CASSLIGDDGYTF.

This clonotype was seen only a few times. The chain recombines TRBV7-6 with TRBJ1-4; 8 bases are a match to TRBD1. Germline CDR1 SGHVS, CDR2 FNYEAQ. CDR3 size: 15 residues. Germline trimming cut 4 bases from V and 8 bases from J; bases unmatched to any gene: 9. The CDR3 sequence: CASSSSRTGYEKLFF. The CDR3 coding sequence is TGTGCCAGCAGCTCCTCCCGGACAGGGTACGAAAAACTGTTTTTT.

A few counts support this clonotype. The V gene is TRBV5-1, the J gene TRBJ2-7; 10 bases are a match to TRBD2. CDR3 length equals 14 residues. Germline CDR1 and CDR2: SGHRS and YFSETQ. The V and J ends lost 0 bases and 6 bases, in that order; junction bases with no gene match: 3. Written as DNA, the CDR3 is TGCGCCAGCAGCTTGGAGGGACTAGCGACCGAGCAGTACTTC. It encodes CASSLEGLATEQYF.

This clonotype was recorded a few times. This chain links TRBV11-2 with TRBJ1-6; unclear D gene. V was pared by 4 bases and J by 5 bases, with 9 bases between. CDR1 and CDR2 from the germline V gene are SGHAT and FQNNGV. CDR3 size: 14 residues. The CDR3 DNA reads as TGTGCCAGCAGCTACAAGGGCAATAATTCACCCCTCCACTTT. Its translation is CASSYKGNNSPLHF.

Points on this clonotype: This may be a read error: a much more frequent sequence differs by one nucleotide. V gene TRBV29-1 combines with J gene TRBJ1-2; D gene unclear. This CDR3 spans 16 amino acids. Germline V CDR1 and CDR2: SQVTM, ANQGSEA. The CDR3 protein is CSVKDPRRRLGYGYTF. The CDR3 DNA follows: TGCAGCGTTAAAGATCCCAGGAGGCGGCTGGGGTATGGCTACACCTTC. The whole variable domain, remainder taken from reference TRBV29-1 and TRBJ1-2, is SAVISQKPSRDICQRGTSLTIQCQVDSQVTMMFWYRQQPGQSLTLIATANQGSEATYESGFVIDKFPISRPNLTFSTLTVSNMSPEDSSIYLCSVKDPRRRLGYGYTFGSGTRLTVV.